This entry concerns a single T cell receptor (beta chain). What it binds is unknown. This specimen comes from a study of human T cells and chemical hapten exposure. Study-level findings and limits: There was a positive correlation between PT1 expanded TCR counts and patch test score.

In the authors' methods: Sampled TCR counts reached a median of approximately 94,000 per sample, with values ranging from about 23,224 to 700,000. TCRdb re-derived calls from the RACE reads in MiXCR, one entry per CDR3 protein. The V and J calls come from TCRdb's annotation, not from the publication. The data show about 360,000 distinct CDR3 sequences, 4.8% seen once. Trimming removed 2 bases from V and 0 bases from J, with 14 bases in between. CDR3 size: 16 residues. The V gene's germline CDR1 is GTSNPN and CDR2 SVGIG (reference sequence). Time point indicated: patch test 1, 2 weeks after DPC sensitization. Treatment of the sample: therapeutic diphenylcyclopropenone sensitization with weekly scalp DPC.

The sample consisted of whole blood, taken in connection with sensitization to the hapten diphenylcyclopropenone (DPC). The rearrangement links TRBV30 to TRBJ2-4; D is perhaps TRBD2 (5 bases). The receptor was derived from a woman aged 45-60 years with alopecia areata. Some clones in this sample may be carry-over from other donors' samples. The chain's CDR3 is CAWSTSGPLAKNIQYF. The CDR3, as DNA: TGTGCCTGGAGTACCAGCGGTCCCCTAGCCAAAAACATTCAGTACTTC.